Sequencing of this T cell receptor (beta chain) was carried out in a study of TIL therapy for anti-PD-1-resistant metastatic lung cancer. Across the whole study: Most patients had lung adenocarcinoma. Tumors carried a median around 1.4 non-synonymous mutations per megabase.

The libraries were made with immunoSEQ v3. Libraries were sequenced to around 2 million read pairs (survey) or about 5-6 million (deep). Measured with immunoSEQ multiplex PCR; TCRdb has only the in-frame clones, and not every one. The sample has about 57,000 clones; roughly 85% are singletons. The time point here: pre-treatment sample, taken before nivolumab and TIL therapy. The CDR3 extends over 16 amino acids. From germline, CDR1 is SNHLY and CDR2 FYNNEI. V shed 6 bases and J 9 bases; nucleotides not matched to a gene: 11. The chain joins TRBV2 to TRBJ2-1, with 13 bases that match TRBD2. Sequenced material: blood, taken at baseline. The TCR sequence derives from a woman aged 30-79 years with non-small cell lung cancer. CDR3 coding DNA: TGTGCCAGCAGAATGGGGACTAGCGGGGCTTATGGTGAGCAGTTCTTC. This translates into CASRMGTSGAYGEQFF.